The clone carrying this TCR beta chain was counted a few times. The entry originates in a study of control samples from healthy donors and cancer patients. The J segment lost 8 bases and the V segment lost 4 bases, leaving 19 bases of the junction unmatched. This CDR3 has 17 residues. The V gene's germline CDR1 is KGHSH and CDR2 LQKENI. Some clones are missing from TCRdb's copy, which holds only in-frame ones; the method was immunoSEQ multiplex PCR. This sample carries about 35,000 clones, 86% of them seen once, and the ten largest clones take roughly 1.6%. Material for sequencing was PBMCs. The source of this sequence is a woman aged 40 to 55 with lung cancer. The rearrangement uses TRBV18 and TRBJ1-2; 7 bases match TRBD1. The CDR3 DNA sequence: TGTGCCAGCTCACGACCGGTACAGGGGAGACTGTCGTGGGGCTACACCTTC. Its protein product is CASSRPVQGRLSWGYTF.